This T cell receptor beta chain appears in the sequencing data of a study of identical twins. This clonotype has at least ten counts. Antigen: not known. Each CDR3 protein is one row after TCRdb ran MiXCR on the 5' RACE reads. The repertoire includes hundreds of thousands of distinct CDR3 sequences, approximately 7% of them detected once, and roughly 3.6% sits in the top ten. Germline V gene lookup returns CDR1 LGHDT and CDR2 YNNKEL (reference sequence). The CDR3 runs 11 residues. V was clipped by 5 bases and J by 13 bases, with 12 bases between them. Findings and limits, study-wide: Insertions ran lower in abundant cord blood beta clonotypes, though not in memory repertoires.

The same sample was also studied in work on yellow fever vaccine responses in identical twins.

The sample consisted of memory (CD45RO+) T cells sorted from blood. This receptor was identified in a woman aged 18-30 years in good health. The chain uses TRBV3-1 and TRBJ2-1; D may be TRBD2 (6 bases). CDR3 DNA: TGTGCCAGCAGCTCCCGACTAGTTCAGTTCTTC. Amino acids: CASSSRLVQFF.